The clone carrying this T cell receptor beta chain has only one observation. This table comes from immunoSEQ multiplex PCR, and its TCRdb copy is limited to in-frame clones, with some not included. The profile covers about 350,000 clones, with about 90% appearing a single time and approximately 0.93% taken by the ten largest. The entry originates in a study of blood T cell repertoires in COVID-19. Overall study context: The analysed material was cDNA or gDNA that came from T cells, B-cell-depleted T cells, or PBMCs.

The CDR3 has 16 amino acids. Unmatched junction bases numbered 3, after V lost 4 bases and J lost 0 bases. CDR1 is SGHDT and CDR2 is YYEEEE in the germline V gene. Participants were aged about 18 to 100 years from approximately 25 US areas. The V gene is TRBV5-6, the J gene TRBJ2-2; 10 bases line up with TRBD2. This sequence originates from a woman aged 25 to 45 who had been exposed to COVID-19. Material for sequencing was PBMCs or T cells enriched from blood (not recorded which). The CDR3 DNA is TGTGCCAGCAGCCACGGGACTAGCGCGAACACCGGGGAGCTGTTTTTT. Its translation: CASSHGTSANTGELFF.